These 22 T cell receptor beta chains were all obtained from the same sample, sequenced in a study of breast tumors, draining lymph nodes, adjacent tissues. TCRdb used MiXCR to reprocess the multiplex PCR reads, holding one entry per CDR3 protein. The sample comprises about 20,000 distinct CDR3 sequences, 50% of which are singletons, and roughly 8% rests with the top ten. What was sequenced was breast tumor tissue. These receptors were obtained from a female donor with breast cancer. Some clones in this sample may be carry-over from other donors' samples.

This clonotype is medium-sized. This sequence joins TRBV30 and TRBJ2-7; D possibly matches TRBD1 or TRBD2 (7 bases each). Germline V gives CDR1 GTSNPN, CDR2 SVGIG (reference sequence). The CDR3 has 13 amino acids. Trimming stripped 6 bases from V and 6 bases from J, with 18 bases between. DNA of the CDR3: TGTGCCTGTGACAGGGAGGGGGTAGGCGAGCAGTACTTC. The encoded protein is CACDREGVGEQYF.

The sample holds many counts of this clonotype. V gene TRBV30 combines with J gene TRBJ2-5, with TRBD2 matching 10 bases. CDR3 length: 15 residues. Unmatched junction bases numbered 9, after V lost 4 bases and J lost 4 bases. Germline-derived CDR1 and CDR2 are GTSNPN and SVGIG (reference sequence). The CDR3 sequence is CAWNQREGMGETQYF. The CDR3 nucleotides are TGTGCCTGGAACCAGCGGGAGGGCATGGGAGAGACCCAGTACTTC.

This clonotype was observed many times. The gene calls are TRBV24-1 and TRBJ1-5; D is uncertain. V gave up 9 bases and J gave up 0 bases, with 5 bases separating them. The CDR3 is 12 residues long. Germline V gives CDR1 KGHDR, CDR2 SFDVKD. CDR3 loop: CATSNSNQPQHF. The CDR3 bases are TGTGCCACCTCGAATAGCAATCAGCCCCAGCATTTT.

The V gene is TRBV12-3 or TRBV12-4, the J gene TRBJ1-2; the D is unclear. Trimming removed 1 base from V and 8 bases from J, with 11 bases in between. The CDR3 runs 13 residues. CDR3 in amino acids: CASSLEFVQGYTF. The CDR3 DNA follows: TGTGCCAGCAGTTTAGAGTTTGTCCAGGGCTACACCTTC.

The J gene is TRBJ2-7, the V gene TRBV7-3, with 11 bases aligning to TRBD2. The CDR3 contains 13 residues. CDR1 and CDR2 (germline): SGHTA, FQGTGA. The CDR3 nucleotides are TGTGCAGATAGCGGGAGGGCCTCCTACGAGCAGTACTTC. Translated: CADSGRASYEQYF.

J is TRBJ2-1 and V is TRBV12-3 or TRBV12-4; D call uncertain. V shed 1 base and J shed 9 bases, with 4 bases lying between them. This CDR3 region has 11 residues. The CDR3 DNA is TGTGCCAGCAGTTTAGGGGGTGAGCAGTTCTTC. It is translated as CASSLGGEQFF.

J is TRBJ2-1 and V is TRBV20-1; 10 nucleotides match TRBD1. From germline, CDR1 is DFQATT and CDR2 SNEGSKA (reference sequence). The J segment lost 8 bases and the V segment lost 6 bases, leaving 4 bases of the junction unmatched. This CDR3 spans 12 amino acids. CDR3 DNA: TGCAGTGCCATGACAGGGGGCGATGAGCAGTTCTTC. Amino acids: CSAMTGGDEQFF.

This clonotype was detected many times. The CDR3 protein is CSGDRGRTEAFF. The CDR3 DNA is TGCAGCGGGGACAGGGGACGGACTGAAGCTTTCTTT. This chain uses TRBV29-1 with TRBJ1-1; 10 bases align to TRBD1. The CDR3 runs to 12 residues. CDR1 is SQVTM, CDR2 ANQGSEA, per germline. J lost 5 bases, V lost 7 bases, and 4 bases had no gene match. The whole variable domain, filled in from reference TRBV29-1 and TRBJ1-1, reads SAVISQKPSRDICQRGTSLTIQCQVDSQVTMMFWYRQQPGQSLTLIATANQGSEATYESGFVIDKFPISRPNLTFSTLTVSNMSPEDSSIYLCSGDRGRTEAFFGQGTRLTVV.

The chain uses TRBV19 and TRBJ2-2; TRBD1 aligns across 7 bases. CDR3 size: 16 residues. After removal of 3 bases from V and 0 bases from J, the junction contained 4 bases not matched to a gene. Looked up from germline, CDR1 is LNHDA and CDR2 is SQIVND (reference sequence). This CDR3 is CASSIGDSANTGELFF. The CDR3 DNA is TGTGCCAGTAGTATTGGGGACAGTGCGAACACCGGGGAGCTGTTTTTT.

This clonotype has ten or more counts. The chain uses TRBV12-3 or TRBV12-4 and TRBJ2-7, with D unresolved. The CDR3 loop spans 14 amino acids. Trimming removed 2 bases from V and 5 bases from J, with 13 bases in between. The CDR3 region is CASSLLGGIDEQYF. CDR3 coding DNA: TGTGCCAGCAGTTTACTGGGTGGAATCGACGAGCAGTACTTC.

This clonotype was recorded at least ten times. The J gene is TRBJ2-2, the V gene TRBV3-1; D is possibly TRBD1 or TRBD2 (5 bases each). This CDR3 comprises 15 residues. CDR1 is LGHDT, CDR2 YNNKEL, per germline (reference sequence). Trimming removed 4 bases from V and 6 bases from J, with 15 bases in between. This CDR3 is CASSLGESWSGELFF. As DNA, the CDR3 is TGTGCCAGCAGCCTAGGGGAGAGTTGGTCCGGGGAGCTGTTTTTT.

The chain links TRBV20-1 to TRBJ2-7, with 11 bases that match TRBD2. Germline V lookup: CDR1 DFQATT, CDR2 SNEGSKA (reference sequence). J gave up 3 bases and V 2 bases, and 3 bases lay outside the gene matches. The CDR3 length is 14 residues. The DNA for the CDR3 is TGCAGTGCTAGACTAGCGGGAGGAGTCTACGAGCAGTACTTC. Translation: CSARLAGGVYEQYF.

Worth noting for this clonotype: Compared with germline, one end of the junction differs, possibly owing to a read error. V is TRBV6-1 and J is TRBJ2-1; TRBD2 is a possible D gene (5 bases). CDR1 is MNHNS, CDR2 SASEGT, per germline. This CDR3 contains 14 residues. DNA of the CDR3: TGTGCCAGCAGTCAAGCGCAGGCGGGTAATGAGCAGTTCTTC. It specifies CASSQAQAGNEQFF.

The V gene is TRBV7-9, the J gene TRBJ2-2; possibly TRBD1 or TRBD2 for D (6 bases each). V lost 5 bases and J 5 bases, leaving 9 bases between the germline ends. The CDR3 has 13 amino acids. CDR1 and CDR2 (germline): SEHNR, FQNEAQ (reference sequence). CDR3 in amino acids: CASSRGPTGELFF. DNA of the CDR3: TGTGCCAGCAGCCGGGGGCCTACCGGGGAGCTGTTTTTT.

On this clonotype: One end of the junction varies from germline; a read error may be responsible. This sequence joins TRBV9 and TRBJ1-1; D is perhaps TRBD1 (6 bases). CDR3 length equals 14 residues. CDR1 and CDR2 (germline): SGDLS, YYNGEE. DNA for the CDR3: TGTGCCAGCAGCGTCAGGGGTTCCAACACTGGAGCTTTCTTT. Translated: CASSVRGSNTGAFF.

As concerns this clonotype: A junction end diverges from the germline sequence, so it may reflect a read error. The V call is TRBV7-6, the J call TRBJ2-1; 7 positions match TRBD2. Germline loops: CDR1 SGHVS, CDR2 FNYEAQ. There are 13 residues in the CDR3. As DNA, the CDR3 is TGTGCCAGCAGCTTACCCGGGAGGACTGAGCAACTCTTC. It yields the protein CASSLPGRTEQLF.

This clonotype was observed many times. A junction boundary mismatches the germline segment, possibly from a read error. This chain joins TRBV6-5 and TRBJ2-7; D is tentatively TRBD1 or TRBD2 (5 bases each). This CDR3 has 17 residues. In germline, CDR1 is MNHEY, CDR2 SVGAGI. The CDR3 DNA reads TGTGCCAGCAGTCACTCGAGTAGTTCTATCCGGGGCGGCGAGCAGTACTTC. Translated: CASSHSSSSIRGGEQYF.

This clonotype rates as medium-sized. In nucleotides, the CDR3 is TGTGCCAGCAGCGGGGGACAGGGGTTAGAGAATTCACCCCTCCACTTT. It is translated as CASSGGQGLENSPLHF. The genes are TRBV9 and TRBJ1-6, with 10 bases identical to TRBD1. With 3 bases clipped from V and 7 bases from J, the junction kept 7 bases outside the gene matches. The CDR3 contains 16 residues. CDR1 and CDR2 (germline): SGDLS, YYNGEE.

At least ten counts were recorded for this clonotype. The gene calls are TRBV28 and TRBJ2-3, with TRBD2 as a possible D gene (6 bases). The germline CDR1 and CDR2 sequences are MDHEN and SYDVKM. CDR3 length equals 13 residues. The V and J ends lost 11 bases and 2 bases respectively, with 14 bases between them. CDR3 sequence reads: CASGTALTDTQYF. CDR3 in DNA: TGTGCCTCGGGGACTGCCCTCACAGATACGCAGTATTTT.

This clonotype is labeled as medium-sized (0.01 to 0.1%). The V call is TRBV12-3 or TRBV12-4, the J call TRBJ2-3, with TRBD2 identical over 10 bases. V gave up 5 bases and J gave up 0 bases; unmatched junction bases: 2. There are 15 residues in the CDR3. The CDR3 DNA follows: TGTGCCAGCAGTGAGACTAGCGGGAGCACAGATACGCAGTATTTT. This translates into CASSETSGSTDTQYF.

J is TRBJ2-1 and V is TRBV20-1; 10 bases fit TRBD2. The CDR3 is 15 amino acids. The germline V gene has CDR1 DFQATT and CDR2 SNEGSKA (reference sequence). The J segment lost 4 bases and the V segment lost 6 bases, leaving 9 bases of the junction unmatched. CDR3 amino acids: CSAEGLAESYNEQFF. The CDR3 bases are TGCAGTGCGGAAGGACTAGCGGAAAGTTACAATGAGCAGTTCTTC.

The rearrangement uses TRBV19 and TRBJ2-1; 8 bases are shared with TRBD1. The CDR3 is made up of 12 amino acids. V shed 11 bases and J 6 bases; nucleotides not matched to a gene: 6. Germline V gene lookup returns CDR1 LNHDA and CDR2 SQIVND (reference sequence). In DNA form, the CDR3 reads TGTGCCTCCACGACAGGGGTCAATGAGCAGTTCTTC. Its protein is CASTTGVNEQFF.